The 23 T cell receptor beta chains in this list originate from one sample, sequenced in a study of shared clonotypes between healthy human individuals. Here immunoSEQ multiplex PCR was the method, and the copy in TCRdb shows in-frame clones only, minus some. The sample carries approximately 2,000,000 clones, 93% recorded once. CD45RO negativity and positive selection for CCR7 defined naive CD8 cells, a population that excluded terminally differentiated effector memory CD45RA+ cells. The material sequenced was naive CD8+ T cells from PBMCs. These receptors came from a man younger than 30 in good health. Some clones in this sample may be carry-over from other donors' samples.

This chain connects TRBV14 to TRBJ2-4; 10 bases fit TRBD1. The V gene's germline CDR1 is SGHDN and CDR2 FVKESK. This CDR3 region has 15 residues. The junction had 3 bases not matched to a gene; V was cut back by 1 base and J by 6 bases. CDR3 amino acids: CASSQGQGARNIQYF. DNA for the CDR3: TGTGCCAGCAGCCAAGGACAGGGGGCGAGAAACATTCAGTACTTC. The variable domain in full, completed from reference TRBV14 and TRBJ2-4, reads EAGVTQFPSHSVIEKGQTVTLRCDPISGHDNLYWYRRVMGKEIKFLLHFVKESKQDESGMPNNRFLAERTGGTYSTLKVQPAELEDSGVYFCASSQGQGARNIQYFGAGTRLSVL.

With regard to this clone: This same CDR3 is encoded by further DNA sequences in the sample. The CDR3 nucleotides read TGTGCCAGCAGCGTAGTAGCGACAGATACGCAGTATTTT. Its protein is CASSVVATDTQYF. This rearrangement joins TRBV9 to TRBJ2-3; D possibly corresponds to TRBD2 (5 bases). CDR3 size: 13 residues. Trimming took 0 bases from V and 3 from J, leaving 5 bases between them. The germline gives CDR1 SGDLS, CDR2 YYNGEE.

The chain combines TRBV30 with TRBJ2-2; D possibly corresponds to TRBD2 (6 bases). The germline V and J ends were trimmed by 4 bases and 5 bases, with 8 bases remaining between them. CDR1 and CDR2 from the germline V gene are GTSNPN and SVGIG (reference sequence). CDR3 length: 12 amino acids. CDR3 in amino acids: CAWTRGTGELFF. As DNA, the CDR3 is TGTGCCTGGACTCGGGGGACCGGGGAGCTGTTTTTT.

Concerning this clone: Other DNA sequences in the sample encode the same CDR3. The chain employs TRBV29-1 and TRBJ2-7, with unresolved D. The V and J ends lost 0 bases and 4 bases respectively, with 10 bases between them. CDR3 length: 13 residues. Germline CDR1 reads SQVTM; CDR2 reads ANQGSEA. The CDR3 loop is CSVEDRYSYEQYF. The CDR3 nucleotides are TGCAGCGTTGAAGATCGGTACTCTTACGAGCAGTACTTC.

Details on this clone: Other DNA sequences in this specimen translate into the identical CDR3. The gene calls are TRBV27 and TRBJ1-1, with D possibly TRBD1 on 6 matching bases. Germline-derived CDR1 and CDR2 are MNHEY and SMNVEV (reference sequence). This CDR3 has 14 amino acids. V lost 2 bases to trimming and J lost 4 bases, with 11 bases between them. CDR3 loop: CASSLTGSVTEAFF. CDR3 bases: TGTGCCAGCAGTTTAACAGGGTCTGTCACTGAAGCTTTCTTT.

The genes are TRBV28 and TRBJ2-2; 8 nucleotides agree with TRBD1. The length of the CDR3 is 16 residues. Per germline, CDR1 MDHEN and CDR2 SYDVKM. The trim removed 6 bases at V and 5 bases at J, leaving 11 bases unmatched. CDR3 in DNA: TGTGCCAGCAGGCCAATCAGGACAGGGACGACCGGGGAGCTGTTTTTT. Translation gives CASRPIRTGTTGELFF.

The chain has TRBV19 and TRBJ1-1; no reliable D call. Trimming stripped 7 bases from V and 4 bases from J, with 7 bases between. The CDR3 length is 11 residues. The germline gives CDR1 LNHDA, CDR2 SQIVND (reference sequence). The CDR3 DNA reads as TGTGCCAGTACCATGGGCACTGAAGCTTTCTTT. Encoded protein: CASTMGTEAFF.

This chain links TRBV9 with TRBJ2-1, with TRBD2 identical over 10 bases. This CDR3 is 18 amino acids long. With 3 bases clipped from V and 2 bases from J, the junction kept 11 bases outside the gene matches. CDR1 is SGDLS and CDR2 is YYNGEE in the germline V gene. The chain's CDR3 is CASSASGSGRTTYNEQFF. For the CDR3, the DNA is TGTGCCAGCAGCGCCAGTGGTAGCGGGAGGACCACCTACAATGAGCAGTTCTTC. Variable domain in full (rest from reference TRBV9 and TRBJ2-1): DSGVTQTPKHLITATGQRVTLRCSPRSGDLSVYWYQQSLDQGLQFLIQYYNGEERAKGNILERFSAQQFPDLHSELNLSSLELGDSALYFCASSASGSGRTTYNEQFFGPGTRLTVL.

The V and J genes are TRBV27 and TRBJ2-1; 9 nucleotides line up with TRBD2. Germline values: CDR1 MNHEY, CDR2 SMNVEV (reference sequence). The CDR3 consists of 18 residues. The ends lost 5 bases at V and 8 bases at J; junction bases unmatched: 19. The CDR3 region is CASSPPFSGSTIDYEQFF. In DNA, the CDR3 is TGTGCCAGCAGTCCTCCCTTTAGCGGGAGCACTATTGATTATGAGCAGTTCTTC.

The chain combines TRBV27 with TRBJ2-7; 9 bases are a match to TRBD2. The CDR3 contains 17 residues. The germline CDR1 and CDR2 sequences are MNHEY and SMNVEV (reference sequence). J lost 0 bases, V lost 3 bases, and 9 bases had no gene match. This CDR3 reads CASSLKNLAGFSYEQYF. CDR3 nucleotide sequence: TGTGCCAGCAGTTTGAAAAACCTAGCGGGATTCTCCTACGAGCAGTACTTC.

Comment on this clone: Its ends do not fully match the called genes, so a read error is possible. This chain connects TRBV7-9 to TRBJ2-7; TRBD2 aligns across 12 bases. Germline V lookup: CDR1 SEHNR, CDR2 FQNEAQ (reference sequence). The CDR3 covers 16 residues. The CDR3 is CANSFRTSGNTYEQYF. The CDR3 bases are TGTGCCAACAGCTTTCGGACTAGCGGGAACACCTACGAGCAGTACTTC. Full variable domain (rest looked up from reference TRBV7-9 and TRBJ2-7): DTGVSQNPRHKITKRGQNVTFRCDPISEHNRLYWYRQTLGQGPEFLTYFQNEAQLEKSRLLSDRFSAERPKGSFSTLEIQRTEQGDSAMYLCANSFRTSGNTYEQYFGPGTRLTVT.

The V and J genes are TRBV30 and TRBJ2-7; D may be TRBD1 (9 bases). The V end was cut by 3 bases, the J end by 10 bases, with 28 bases between. This CDR3 comprises 16 residues. Per germline, CDR1 GTSNPN and CDR2 SVGIG (reference sequence). The CDR3 DNA reads as TGTGCCTGGAGACCTACCGGGGGGGACAGGGAGCGGAGACAGTACTTC. It yields the protein CAWRPTGGDRERRQYF.

V usage is TRBV9 and J usage is TRBJ2-1; 9 bases align to TRBD1. There are 16 residues in the CDR3. CDR1 and CDR2 (germline): SGDLS, YYNGEE. V gave up 3 bases and J gave up 9 bases; unmatched junction bases: 13. CDR3 coding DNA: TGTGCCAGCAGCGGATCCCGGGACAGGGAACTGCGTGAGCAGTTCTTC. This gives the protein CASSGSRDRELREQFF. The variable domain in full, completed from reference TRBV9 and TRBJ2-1, reads DSGVTQTPKHLITATGQRVTLRCSPRSGDLSVYWYQQSLDQGLQFLIQYYNGEERAKGNILERFSAQQFPDLHSELNLSSLELGDSALYFCASSGSRDRELREQFFGPGTRLTVL.

The chain carries TRBV19 and TRBJ2-7; the match to TRBD2 covers 7 bases. V dropped 7 bases and J dropped 3; count of bases not matched to a gene: 6. This CDR3 is 13 amino acids long. Per the germline V gene, CDR1 is LNHDA and CDR2 is SQIVND (reference sequence). The CDR3 nucleotides read TGTGCCAGTAATCGGGGGGTATTCTACGAGCAGTACTTC. Its protein is CASNRGVFYEQYF.

CDR3 DNA sequence: TGTGCCAGCAGTTTTCCCCGGGTCCCTCAAGAGACCCAGTACTTC. Its protein is CASSFPRVPQETQYF. The chain has TRBV28 and TRBJ2-5; D is unclear. CDR3 length equals 15 residues. The V gene's germline CDR1 is MDHEN and CDR2 SYDVKM. Trimming removed 3 bases from V and 2 bases from J, with 13 bases in between.

This clone was observed once. This chain links TRBV19 with TRBJ1-2; a weak D match, TRBD1 (5 bases). CDR3 length: 15 residues. Trimming left V 4 bases short and J 5 bases short, with 17 bases between. Germline assignment: CDR1 LNHDA and CDR2 SQIVND (reference sequence). The CDR3 bases are TGTGCCAGTAGTACCACCGGGACGCAGCTTTATGGCTACACCTTC. Translation: CASSTTGTQLYGYTF.

The CDR3 here is CASSLGITYGYTF. The CDR3, as DNA: TGCGCCAGCAGCTTGGGAATTACGTATGGCTACACCTTC. The chain is built from TRBV5-1 and TRBJ1-2; D ambiguous. Germline assignment: CDR1 SGHRS and CDR2 YFSETQ. The CDR3 runs 13 residues. V lost 0 bases to trimming and J lost 5 bases, with 8 bases between them.

This sequence joins TRBV6-5 and TRBJ1-1; perhaps TRBD1 as D (5 bases). The CDR3 runs 14 residues. Trimming cost V 7 bases and J 6 bases, with 18 bases left between them. The germline gives CDR1 MNHEY, CDR2 SVGAGI. This CDR3 reads CASTDPRGMAEAFF. The DNA for the CDR3 is TGTGCCAGCACCGACCCTCGGGGGATGGCTGAAGCTTTCTTT.

V gene TRBV9 combines with J gene TRBJ2-1; no firm D call. Deletions cut 3 bases from V and 3 bases from J, with 7 bases between. Germline CDR1 and CDR2: SGDLS and YYNGEE. This CDR3 is 13 amino acids long. Written as DNA, the CDR3 is TGTGCCAGCAGCGCGTCGGTCTACAATGAGCAGTTCTTC. Translated, it gives CASSASVYNEQFF.

The V call is TRBV12-5, the J call TRBJ2-1, with a tentative D call TRBD1 (5 bases). Deletions cut 2 bases from V and 6 bases from J, with 11 bases between. Germline V gene data show CDR1 as LGHNT and CDR2 as FRNRAP. The CDR3 is 14 amino acids. CDR3 nucleotide sequence: TGTGCTAGTGGTTTGTTCGGACAAGTCAATGAGCAGTTCTTC. Translation gives CASGLFGQVNEQFF.

The V gene is TRBV7-2, the J gene TRBJ2-1; 7 bases align to TRBD2. CDR3 length equals 16 residues. The ends lost 0 bases at V and 8 bases at J; junction bases unmatched: 10. CDR1 is SGHTA, CDR2 FQGNSA, per germline. The CDR3 loop is CASSLAGGPSSDEQFF. The CDR3 region has the DNA TGTGCCAGCAGCTTAGCGGGAGGGCCGTCTTCCGATGAGCAGTTCTTC.

The rearrangement uses TRBV27 and TRBJ2-5, with a possible D match to TRBD2 (7 bases). CDR3 length: 17 residues. Trimming pared 6 bases from V and 5 bases from J, leaving 25 bases between. In germline, CDR1 is MNHEY, CDR2 SMNVEV (reference sequence). The CDR3 DNA follows: TGTGCCAGCAGACCAATGCTAGACCTCAGGGGAGGGGAGACCCAGTACTTC. It translates to CASRPMLDLRGGETQYF.

A single count supports this clone. Its ends do not fully match the called genes, so a read error is possible. The chain is built from TRBV14 and TRBJ1-2; D is ambiguous. This CDR3 has 11 residues. Per germline, CDR1 SGHDN and CDR2 FVKESK. DNA of the CDR3: TGTGCCAGCAGCCAAGGGGCCATAGCCTCCTTC. This sequence encodes CASSQGAIASF.